This T cell receptor beta chain was observed in a study of T-cell reconstitution after alpha-beta-depleted transplantation in children. Preparation of the TCRbeta library used unique molecular identifiers. TCRdb re-analysed the PCR reads in MiXCR, keeping a single row per CDR3 protein. Of 700,000 to 950,000 distinct CDR3 sequences in the sample, roughly 15% are singletons; the top ten hold around 5%. The CDR3 is 16 amino acids. With 6 bases clipped from V and 9 bases from J, the junction kept 12 bases outside the gene matches. CDR1 is KGHSH and CDR2 is LQKENI in the germline V gene. This clonotype was seen just once.

The chain joins TRBV18 to TRBJ2-1, with 12 bases matching TRBD2. The TCR originated in a male patient aged 10 to 17 who had a stem cell transplant for acute lymphoblastic leukemia, so the T cells may come from the graft donor. This specimen consisted of PBMCs, mostly from graft donor cells, obtained 360 days after TCRalphabeta/CD19-depleted stem cell transplant. The DNA for the CDR3 is TGTGCCAGCTCGCTTACCACGGTGACTAGCGGGGGTGAGCAGTTCTTC. As protein: CASSLTTVTSGGEQFF.